This T cell receptor beta chain was captured in a study of cytomegalovirus exposure and HLA in healthy donors. Germline loops: CDR1 SGHRS, CDR2 YFSETQ. The CDR3 contains 17 residues. V lost 0 bases to trimming and J lost 0 bases, with 13 bases between them. The study ran its PCR with 60 Vbeta and 13 Jbeta primers. The assay was immunoSEQ multiplex PCR, and TCRdb's table has in-frame clones only and misses some. The table shows 95,000 to 150,000 clones, with about 73% occurring only once. Source material: PBMCs. The J gene is TRBJ1-3, the V gene TRBV5-1; perhaps TRBD1 as D (5 bases). The sequence was obtained from a woman younger than 45 in good health and CMV-seropositive. The CDR3, as DNA: TGCGCCAGCAGCTTGGGAGGGGACTCGAGCTCTGGAAACACCATATATTTT. Its translation is CASSLGGDSSSGNTIYF. The variable domain in full, completed from reference TRBV5-1 and TRBJ1-3, reads KAGVTQTPRYLIKTRGQQVTLSCSPISGHRSVSWYQQTPGQGLQFLFEYFSETQRNKGNFPGRFSGRQFSNSRSEMNVSTLELGDSALYLCASSLGGDSSSGNTIYFGEGSWLTVV.